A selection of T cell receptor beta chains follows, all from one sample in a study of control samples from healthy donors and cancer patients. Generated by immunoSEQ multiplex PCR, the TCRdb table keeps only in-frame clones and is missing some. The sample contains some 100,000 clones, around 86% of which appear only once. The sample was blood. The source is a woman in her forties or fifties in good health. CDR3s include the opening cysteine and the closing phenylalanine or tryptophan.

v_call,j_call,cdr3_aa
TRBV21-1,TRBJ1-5,CASSKGYRGEQPQHF
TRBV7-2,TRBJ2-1,CASSPPGASYNEQFF
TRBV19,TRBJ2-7,CASSVGGGEGGYEQYF
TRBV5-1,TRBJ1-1,CASQGGANTEAFF
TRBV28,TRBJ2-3,CASSTGASGSGTDTQYF
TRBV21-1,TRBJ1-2,CASSKAPHRESYGYTF
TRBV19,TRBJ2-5,CASRETGWETQYF
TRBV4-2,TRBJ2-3,CASSQASRSTDTQYF
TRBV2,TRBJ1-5,CASSDQVPGSQHF
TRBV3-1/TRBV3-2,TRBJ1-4,CASSQNSEKLFF
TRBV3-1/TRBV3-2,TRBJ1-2,CASSTGTGRGYTF
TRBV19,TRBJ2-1,CASSPGGRLAASSYNEQFF
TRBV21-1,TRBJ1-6,CASSKTPYNSPLHF
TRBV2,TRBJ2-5,CASEKGLQETQYF
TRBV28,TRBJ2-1,CASSMYNEQFF
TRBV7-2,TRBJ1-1,CASSPPLDTEAFF
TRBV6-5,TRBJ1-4,CASSYDRVTEKLFF
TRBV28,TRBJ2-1,CASSLDRALVEQFF
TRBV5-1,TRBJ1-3,CASSLDRGHSGNTIYF
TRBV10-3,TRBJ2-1,CAISAGPTPDEQFF
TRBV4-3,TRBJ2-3,CASSQDSGAPDTQYF
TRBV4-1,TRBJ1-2,CASSQAIRRPNTNYGYTF
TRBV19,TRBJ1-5,CASMSQGLRNQPQHF
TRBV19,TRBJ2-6,CASSGPYDSGANVLTF
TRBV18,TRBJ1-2,CASSPRHGLDYGYTF
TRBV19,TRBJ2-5,CASSPQPQETQYF
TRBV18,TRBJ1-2,CASSPPVIRGAYGYTF
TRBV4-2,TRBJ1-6,CASSLGVPRGLNSPLHF
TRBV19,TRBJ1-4,CASTLMRGENEKLFF